This TCR beta chain was identified during a study of tumor and adjacent non-tumor tissue in lung cancer. As for the study in general: There were around eleven adenocarcinoma, 2 squamous cell carcinoma and 1 small cell lung cancer cases. Findings of the study overall: Tumor tissue had significantly higher TCR diversity than normal lung. Shorter survival was associated with higher TCR diversity in tumors.

A word on this clonotype: The antigen remains undetermined. A clone one base away is much larger, so this may be a read error.

Three rounds of nested PCR, following a modified ARM-PCR protocol, produced the TCRbeta library. TCRdb used MiXCR to reprocess the multiplex PCR reads, holding one entry per CDR3 protein. The table records around 70,000 distinct CDR3 sequences, 60% of them present only once. There are 15 residues in the CDR3. Looked up from germline, CDR1 is MDHEN and CDR2 is SYDVKM. V was trimmed by 5 bases and J by 1 base, leaving 15 bases between them. No cell sorting was done before RNA was extracted from the tissue. The sequence was obtained from a man in his fifties with non-small cell lung cancer. The sequencing input was lung tumor tissue. This chain joins TRBV28 and TRBJ2-7, with D possibly being TRBD1 or TRBD2 (5 bases each). The CDR3: CASSNAGTLSYEQYF. DNA for the CDR3: TGTGCCAGCAGTAACGCCGGGACCCTATCCTACGAGCAGTACTTC.